This entry is about one TCR beta chain. This entry belongs to a study of blood T cell repertoires in COVID-19. This CDR3 has 16 amino acids. Germline V lookup: CDR1 SGHRS, CDR2 YFSETQ. V lost 4 bases to trimming and J lost 0 bases, with 11 bases between them. Only in-frame clones appear in the TCRdb table, and some are missing; sequencing was by immunoSEQ multiplex PCR. The sample shows approximately 300,000 clones, roughly 89% of them seen only once. The chain joins TRBV5-1 to TRBJ2-6, with D possibly being TRBD1 (6 bases). This TCR came from a middle-aged man with acute or convalescent COVID-19. Sequenced sample: peripheral blood. The DNA of the CDR3 is TGCGCCAGCAGCACTCACAGGGCCTCTGGGGCCAACGTCCTGACTTTC. Amino acid sequence: CASSTHRASGANVLTF.